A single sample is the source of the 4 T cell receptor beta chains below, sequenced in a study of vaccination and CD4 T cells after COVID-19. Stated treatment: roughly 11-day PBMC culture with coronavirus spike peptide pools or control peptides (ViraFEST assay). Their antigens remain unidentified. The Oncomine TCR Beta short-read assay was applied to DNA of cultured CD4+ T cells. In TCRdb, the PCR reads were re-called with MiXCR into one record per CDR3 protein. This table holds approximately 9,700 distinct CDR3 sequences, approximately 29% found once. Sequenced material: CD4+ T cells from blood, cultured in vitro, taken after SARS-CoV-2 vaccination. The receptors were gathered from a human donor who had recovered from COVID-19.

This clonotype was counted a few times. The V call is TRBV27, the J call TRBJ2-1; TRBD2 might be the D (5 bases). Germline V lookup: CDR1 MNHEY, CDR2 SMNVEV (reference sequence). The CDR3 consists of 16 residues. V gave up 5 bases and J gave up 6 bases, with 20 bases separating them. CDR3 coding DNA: TGTGCCAGCAGTGTCCGCACGCGATTTGCGGGCAATGAGCAGTTCTTC. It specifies CASSVRTRFAGNEQFF.

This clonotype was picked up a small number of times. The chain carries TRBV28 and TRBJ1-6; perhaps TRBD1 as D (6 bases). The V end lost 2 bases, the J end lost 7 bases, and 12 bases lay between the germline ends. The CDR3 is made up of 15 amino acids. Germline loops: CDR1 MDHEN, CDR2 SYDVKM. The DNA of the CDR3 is TGTGCCAGCAGTTTAGGGGGCAGGAAAAATTCACCCCTCCACTTT. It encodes CASSLGGRKNSPLHF.

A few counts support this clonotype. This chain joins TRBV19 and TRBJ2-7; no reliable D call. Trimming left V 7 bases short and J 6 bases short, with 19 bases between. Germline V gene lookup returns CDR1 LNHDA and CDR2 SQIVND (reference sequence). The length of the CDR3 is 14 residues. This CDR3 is CASKPRSDRSEQYF. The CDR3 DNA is TGTGCCAGTAAGCCTCGTTCAGACCGTTCCGAGCAGTACTTC. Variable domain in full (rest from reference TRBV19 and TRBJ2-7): DGGITQSPKYLFRKEGQNVTLSCEQNLNHDAMYWYRQDPGQGLRLIYYSQIVNDFQKGDIAEGYSVSREKKESFPLTVTSAQKNPTAFYLCASKPRSDRSEQYFGPGTRLTVT.

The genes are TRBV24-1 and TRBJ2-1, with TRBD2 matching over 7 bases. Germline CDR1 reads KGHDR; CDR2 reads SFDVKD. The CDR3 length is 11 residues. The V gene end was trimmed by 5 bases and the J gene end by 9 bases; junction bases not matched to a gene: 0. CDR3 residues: CATSGGGEQFF. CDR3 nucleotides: TGTGCCACCAGTGGCGGGGGTGAGCAGTTCTTC.